A selection of T cell receptor beta chains follows, all from one sample in a study of T cell repertoires in cytomegalovirus infection. From the reads, TCRdb called clonotypes with MiXCR, one entry per CDR3 protein. This sample carries roughly 920,000 distinct CDR3 sequences, around 29% of them seen once, and the ten largest clones take about 14%. Their antigen targets remain unknown. Sequenced material: cultured CD8+ T cells from PBMCs, taken from culture after CMV antigen stimulation. These receptor sequences come from a human donor in good health (CMV status not recorded). Some clones in this sample may be carry-over from other donors' samples. The CDR3 runs from the conserved cysteine through the conserved F or W. Each record gives: V gene, clone size, J gene, D gene, CDR3 protein, CDR3 DNA. D genes are given only for firm matches. Clone size is shown for a subset of rows, as once, few, many or a class of expanded clone.

V: TRBV2; size: .; J: TRBJ2-3; D: .; CDR3: CASRDSLLGGITDTQYF; DNA: TGTGCCAGCAGAGACAGCCTCTTGGGCGGGATCACAGATACGCAGTATTTT
V: TRBV28; size: .; J: TRBJ2-1; D: .; CDR3: CASSFRSTDYNEQFF; DNA: TGTGCCAGCAGTTTCCGCTCGACAGACTACAATGAGCAGTTCTTC
V: TRBV7-6; size: many; J: TRBJ2-3; D: TRBD2; CDR3: CASSSYLAGGTDTQYF; DNA: TGTGCCAGCAGCTCCTACCTAGCGGGGGGCACAGATACGCAGTATTTT
V: TRBV7-6; size: .; J: TRBJ2-4; D: .; CDR3: CASSLYGMGTSKNIQYF; DNA: TGTGCCAGCAGCTTATATGGGATGGGCACCTCCAAAAACATTCAGTACTTC
V: TRBV7-8; size: many; J: TRBJ2-1; D: .; CDR3: CASSLELPDNEQFF; DNA: TGTGCCAGCAGCTTAGAACTTCCTGACAATGAGCAGTTCTTC
V: TRBV7-6; size: .; J: TRBJ2-2; D: .; CDR3: CASSLQNFANTGELFF; DNA: TGTGCCAGCAGCTTACAAAATTTCGCGAACACCGGGGAGCTGTTTTTT
V: TRBV11-2; size: .; J: TRBJ1-6; D: .; CDR3: CASSLFLEEEGSPLHF; DNA: TGTGCCAGCAGCTTATTCCTGGAGGAGGAGGGTTCACCCCTCCACTTT
V: TRBV25-1; size: many; J: TRBJ1-5; D: .; CDR3: CASSEFGTNSNQPQHF; DNA: TGTGCCAGCAGTGAATTCGGGACAAACAGCAATCAGCCCCAGCATTTT
V: TRBV6-1; size: few; J: TRBJ1-2; D: .; CDR3: CASSEQGGYGYTF; DNA: TGTGCCAGCAGTGAACAAGGGGGGTATGGCTACACCTTC
V: TRBV12-5; size: few; J: TRBJ1-1; D: .; CDR3: CASDPSPLENTEAFF; DNA: TGTGCTAGTGACCCCTCTCCCCTAGAGAACACTGAAGCTTTCTTT
V: TRBV11-3; size: .; J: TRBJ2-2; D: .; CDR3: CASSWSGAGELFF; DNA: TGTGCCAGCAGCTGGTCGGGGGCCGGGGAGCTGTTTTTT
V: TRBV5-6; size: .; J: TRBJ1-2; D: .; CDR3: CASSLVVWVGYTF; DNA: TGTGCCAGCAGCTTGGTAGTCTGGGTTGGCTACACCTTC
V: TRBV6-8; size: .; J: TRBJ1-1; D: TRBD1; CDR3: CASSYSTGGIGTEAFF; DNA: TGTGCCAGCAGTTACTCAACAGGGGGCATTGGCACTGAAGCTTTCTTT
V: TRBV6-2/TRBV6-3; size: few; J: TRBJ1-2; D: TRBD1; CDR3: CASSYGTAIYGYTF; DNA: TGTGCCAGCAGCTACGGGACAGCCATCTATGGCTACACCTTC
V: TRBV28; size: once; J: TRBJ2-3; D: TRBD1; CDR3: CASSYDLDRADTQYF; DNA: TGTGCCAGCAGTTACGATTTGGACAGGGCAGATACGCAGTATTTT
V: TRBV6-5; size: .; J: TRBJ1-6; D: TRBD1; CDR3: CASSTSWDSYSPLHF; DNA: TGTGCCAGCAGCACCTCCTGGGACAGCTATTCACCCCTCCACTTT
V: TRBV5-1; size: .; J: TRBJ1-2; D: .; CDR3: CASSSSRENYGYTF; DNA: TGCGCCAGCAGTTCAAGCCGGGAGAACTATGGCTACACCTTC
V: TRBV7-6; size: few; J: TRBJ2-1; D: TRBD2; CDR3: CASSLMAGGLDEQFF; DNA: TGTGCCAGCAGCTTAATGGCGGGGGGGCTGGATGAGCAGTTCTTC
V: TRBV6-6; size: few; J: TRBJ1-2; D: .; CDR3: CASINGDGYTF; DNA: TGTGCCAGCATCAATGGGGATGGCTACACCTTC
V: TRBV4-3; size: .; J: TRBJ1-1; D: .; CDR3: CASSPGRQGMNTEAFF; DNA: TGCGCCAGCAGCCCAGGACGGCAAGGAATGAACACTGAAGCTTTCTTT
V: TRBV7-9; size: few; J: TRBJ1-1; D: TRBD1; CDR3: CASSFGQGKNTEAFF; DNA: TGTGCCAGCAGCTTTGGACAGGGGAAGAACACTGAAGCTTTCTTT